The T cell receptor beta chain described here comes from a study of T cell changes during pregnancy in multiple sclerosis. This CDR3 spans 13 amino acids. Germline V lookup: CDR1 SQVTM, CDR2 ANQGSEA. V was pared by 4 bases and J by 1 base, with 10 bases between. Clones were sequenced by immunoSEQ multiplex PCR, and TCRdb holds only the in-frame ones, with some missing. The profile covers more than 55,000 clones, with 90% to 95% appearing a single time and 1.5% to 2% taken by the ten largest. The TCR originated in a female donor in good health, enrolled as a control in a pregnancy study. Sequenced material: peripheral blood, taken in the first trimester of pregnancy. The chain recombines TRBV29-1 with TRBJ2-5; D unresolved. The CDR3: CSVGRVLQETQYF. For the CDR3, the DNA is TGCAGCGTTGGAAGAGTCCTCCAAGAGACCCAGTACTTC.